This paragraph reports one TCR beta chain. No antigen is known for it. The data derive from a study of identical twins. Study results and limitations: The abundant beta clonotypes from cord blood had fewer insertions, and memory repertoires had none of this. Twins' surplus sharing was weaker for beta out-of-frame sequences.

Unique molecular identifiers were present on the cDNA, which also gained a universal primer site by template switching. TCRdb reprocessed the 5' RACE reads with MiXCR, giving one entry per CDR3 protein. The repertoire holds roughly 1,500,000 distinct CDR3 sequences, roughly a third seen once, with around 0.25% in the top ten. The sequence was collected from a newborn girl in good health. The source material was cord blood.

CDR3 sequence reads: CASSFLGRGNTEAFF. The CDR3, as DNA: TGTGCCAGCAGTTTCCTGGGACGGGGTAACACTGAAGCTTTCTTT. The J gene is TRBJ1-1, the V gene TRBV27; the D gene is possibly TRBD1 (5 bases). Trimming took 3 bases from V and 2 from J, leaving 13 bases between them. CDR1 is MNHEY and CDR2 is SMNVEV in the germline V gene (reference sequence). CDR3 size: 15 residues.